This entry lists 14 T cell receptor beta chains sequenced from one sample in a study of PD-1 blockade in classical Hodgkin lymphoma. Repertoires were generated with immunoSEQ multiplex PCR, while TCRdb's copy carries only in-frame clones and drops some. The table has around 99,000 clones, about four fifths seen once. Relapse after autologous stem cell transplantation occurred in every patient, and brentuximab vedotin exposure varied. This specimen consisted of peripheral blood mononuclear cells (PBMCs), obtained before the second cycle of nivolumab. The receptor source for this set is a human donor with classical Hodgkin lymphoma.

The chain is built from TRBV29-1 and TRBJ2-2; TRBD2 is a possible D gene (6 bases). The V gene lost 4 bases and the J gene lost 5 bases, with 11 bases spanning the gap. Germline V gene lookup returns CDR1 SQVTM and CDR2 ANQGSEA. The CDR3 sequence is 13 residues long. The CDR3 here is CSVGKGGTGELFF. The CDR3 DNA reads as TGCAGCGTTGGTAAGGGAGGAACCGGGGAGCTGTTTTTT.

CDR3 coding DNA: TGTGCCAGCAGTCCAAGCACCTATGGCTACACCTTC. This encodes CASSPSTYGYTF. The gene calls are TRBV6-1 and TRBJ1-2, with unresolved D. Germline lookup yields CDR1 MNHNS and CDR2 SASEGT. The ends were cut back, 5 bases at V and 4 bases at J, with 8 bases in the middle. The CDR3 length is 12 residues.

The V gene is TRBV5-5, the J gene TRBJ1-2; TRBD1 matches 8 bases. Germline V gene data show CDR1 as SGHKS and CDR2 as YYEKEE (reference sequence). The CDR3 contains 13 residues. Trimming took 3 bases from V and 7 from J; bases not matched to a gene: 5. CDR3 sequence reads: CASSYDRGGGYTF. The CDR3 DNA reads as TGTGCCAGCAGCTATGACAGGGGAGGTGGCTACACCTTC. Using reference TRBV5-5 and TRBJ1-2 for the parts outside the CDR3, the full variable domain is DAGVTQSPTHLIKTRGQQVTLRCSPISGHKSVSWYQQVLGQGPQFIFQYYEKEERGRGNFPDRFSARQFPNYSSELNVNALLLGDSALYLCASSYDRGGGYTFGSGTRLTVV.

The genes are TRBV7-2 and TRBJ1-1, with 9 bases fitting TRBD1. V was clipped by 6 bases and J by 5 bases; unmatched bases: 7. The germline V gene encodes CDR1 SGHTA and CDR2 FQGNSA. This CDR3 has 14 amino acids. CDR3 in DNA: TGTGCCAGCAGAAGGGACAGGGTGGGAACTGAAGCTTTCTTT. Its translation: CASRRDRVGTEAFF.

V usage is TRBV4-1 and J usage is TRBJ1-1, with a weak D call TRBD1 (6 bases). Germline lookup yields CDR1 MGHRA and CDR2 YSYEKL. The ends were cut back, 2 bases at V and 1 base at J, with 14 bases in the middle. The CDR3 is made up of 16 amino acids. The CDR3 spells CASSQSTRGANTEAFF. DNA of the CDR3: TGCGCCAGCAGCCAAAGCACTAGGGGGGCGAACACTGAAGCTTTCTTT.

The chain joins TRBV7-9 to TRBJ2-1, with D possibly matching TRBD2 (5 bases). Trimming pared 0 bases from V and 6 bases from J, leaving 15 bases between. CDR3 size: 16 residues. The germline CDR1 and CDR2 sequences are SEHNR and FQNEAQ (reference sequence). CDR3 amino acids: CASSLALAGIINEQFF. In nucleotides, the CDR3 is TGTGCCAGCAGCTTAGCTTTAGCCGGGATAATCAATGAGCAGTTCTTC. The full variable domain, in which reference TRBV7-9 and TRBJ2-1 provide the parts outside the CDR3, is DTGVSQNPRHKITKRGQNVTFRCDPISEHNRLYWYRQTLGQGPEFLTYFQNEAQLEKSRLLSDRFSAERPKGSFSTLEIQRTEQGDSAMYLCASSLALAGIINEQFFGPGTRLTVL.

This clone showed up many times. This chain uses TRBV7-9 with TRBJ2-7; TRBD2 might be the D (7 bases). The V end lost 5 bases, the J end lost 6 bases, and 14 bases lay between the germline ends. This CDR3 is built from 13 residues. Germline loops: CDR1 SEHNR, CDR2 FQNEAQ (reference sequence). The DNA for the CDR3 is TGTGCCAGCAGCCCCCACAGGGAGGGCGAGCAGTACTTC. Protein sequence: CASSPHREGEQYF.

The V call is TRBV9, the J call TRBJ2-1; 7 bases align to TRBD2. The trim removed 4 bases at V and 8 bases at J, leaving 18 bases unmatched. CDR1 and CDR2 (germline): SGDLS, YYNGEE. The CDR3 spans 17 residues. CDR3 region: CASSPRGEASGTYEQFF. CDR3 sequence (DNA): TGTGCCAGCAGCCCCCGCGGAGAGGCTAGCGGCACGTATGAGCAGTTCTTC. Full variable domain (remainder filled in from reference TRBV9 and TRBJ2-1): DSGVTQTPKHLITATGQRVTLRCSPRSGDLSVYWYQQSLDQGLQFLIQYYNGEERAKGNILERFSAQQFPDLHSELNLSSLELGDSALYFCASSPRGEASGTYEQFFGPGTRLTVL.

The rearrangement links TRBV18 to TRBJ1-5; D is undetermined. Germline V CDR1 and CDR2: KGHSH, LQKENI. The CDR3 has 14 amino acids. V dropped 5 bases and J dropped 1 base, with 9 bases sitting between them. The CDR3 reads CASSSTVSNQPQHF. The CDR3 DNA reads as TGTGCCAGCTCATCTACGGTGAGCAATCAGCCCCAGCATTTT.

In DNA, the CDR3 is TGTGCCAGTAGTAAAGCCCGGACCCAATTGAGCAATCAGCCCCAGCATTTT. This encodes CASSKARTQLSNQPQHF. This chain connects TRBV19 to TRBJ1-5; D is unresolved. The CDR3 is made up of 17 amino acids. Germline CDR1 LNHDA, CDR2 SQIVND (reference sequence). V lost 4 bases to trimming and J lost 1 base, with 17 bases between them.

The J gene is TRBJ1-2, the V gene TRBV7-2; 9 nucleotides line up with TRBD1. The CDR3 extends over 15 amino acids. Germline V CDR1 and CDR2: SGHTA, FQGNSA. Trimming cost V 5 bases and J 5 bases; bases outside gene matches: 9. The CDR3 DNA reads TGTGCCAGCAGCACCCGGACAGGGGTGGGGTATGGCTACACCTTC. It specifies CASSTRTGVGYGYTF.

The rearrangement uses TRBV6-1 and TRBJ1-3; D unresolved. There are 13 residues in the CDR3. Germline assignment: CDR1 MNHNS and CDR2 SASEGT. The ends were cut back, 5 bases at V and 2 bases at J, with 7 bases in the middle. CDR3: CASSPGPGNTIYF. For the CDR3, the DNA is TGTGCCAGCAGTCCCGGTCCTGGAAACACCATATATTTT.

V gene TRBV7-9 combines with J gene TRBJ2-5, with D perhaps TRBD1 or TRBD2 (5 bases each). The ends were cut back, 5 bases at V and 1 base at J, with 14 bases in the middle. This CDR3 is 15 amino acids long. Germline loops: CDR1 SEHNR, CDR2 FQNEAQ (reference sequence). The CDR3: CASSPGTVLQETQYF. The DNA for the CDR3 is TGTGCCAGCAGCCCCGGGACCGTCCTCCAAGAGACCCAGTACTTC.

This clone was seen only once. V is TRBV19 and J is TRBJ1-2; no firm D call. V was clipped by 1 base and J by 3 bases, with 6 bases between them. This CDR3 has 13 residues. Germline V gene sequence: CDR1 LNHDA, CDR2 SQIVND (reference sequence). The CDR3 reads CASSIGAYYGYTF. CDR3 sequence (DNA): TGTGCCAGTAGTATAGGGGCGTACTATGGCTACACCTTC.